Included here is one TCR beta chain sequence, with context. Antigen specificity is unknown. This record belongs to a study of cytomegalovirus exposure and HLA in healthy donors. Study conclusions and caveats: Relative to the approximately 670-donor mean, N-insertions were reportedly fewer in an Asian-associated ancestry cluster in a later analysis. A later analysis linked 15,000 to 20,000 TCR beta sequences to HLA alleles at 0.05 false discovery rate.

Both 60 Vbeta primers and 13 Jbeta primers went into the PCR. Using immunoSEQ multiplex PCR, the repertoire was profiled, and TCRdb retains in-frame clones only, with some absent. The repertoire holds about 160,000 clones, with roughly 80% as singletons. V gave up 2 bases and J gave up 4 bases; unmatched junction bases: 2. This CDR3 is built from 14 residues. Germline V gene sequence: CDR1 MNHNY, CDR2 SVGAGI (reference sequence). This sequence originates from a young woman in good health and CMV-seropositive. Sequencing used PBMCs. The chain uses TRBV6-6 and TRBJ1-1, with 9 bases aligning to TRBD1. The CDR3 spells CASSYGQGTTEAFF. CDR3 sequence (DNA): TGTGCCAGCAGTTACGGACAGGGGACCACTGAAGCTTTCTTT.